The 29 T cell receptor beta chains presented below share a single source sample, sequenced in a study of blood T cells in healthy people across ages. Primed by a sample-barcoded 5' primer and a J-beta primer mix, a second PCR proceeded for about 7 to 11 cycles. TCRdb ran MiXCR on the 5' RACE reads and lists one entry per CDR3 protein. This table has nearly 800,000 distinct CDR3 sequences, approximately 25% appearing once. The same sample was also used in a study of T cells of mothers and their children.

Sequences were obtained from blood. These receptors all stem from a boy aged 5-17 years in good health.

This clonotype was seen more than once but under ten times. This rearrangement joins TRBV7-3 to TRBJ2-7; the match to TRBD2 covers 10 bases. TRBJ2-1 matches the DNA end more closely, so the J call is doubtful. Germline assignment: CDR1 SGHTA and CDR2 FQGTGA. This CDR3 comprises 15 residues. CDR3 sequence (DNA): TGTGCCAGCAGCTCCCTAGCGGGAGTCTCCAATGAGCAGTTCTTC. This encodes CASSSLAGVSNEQFF.

The rearrangement links TRBV7-6 to TRBJ2-7, with D uncertain. Trimming pared 0 bases from V and 3 bases from J, leaving 18 bases between. Germline V gives CDR1 SGHVS, CDR2 FNYEAQ. This CDR3 has 17 residues. The CDR3: CASSLAGGSDTYYEQYF. The CDR3, as DNA: TGTGCCAGCAGCTTAGCTGGCGGCAGCGACACTTACTACGAGCAGTACTTC.

Worth noting for this clonotype: The junction departs from germline at one end; a sequencing error may be responsible. The V gene is TRBV5-1, the J gene TRBJ2-5, with D tentatively TRBD1 or TRBD2 (7 bases each). In germline, CDR1 is SGHRS, CDR2 YFSETQ. The CDR3 runs to 13 residues. The CDR3 reads CASSGDSRETQYF. DNA of the CDR3: TGTGCCAGCAGCGGGGACAGCCGAGAGACCCAGTACTTC.

The count of this clonotype is one. The chain combines TRBV29-1 with TRBJ1-1, with D perhaps TRBD1 (5 bases). With 0 bases removed from V and 4 bases from J, the gap between germline ends came to 12 bases. The CDR3 contains 14 residues. Germline assignment: CDR1 SQVTM and CDR2 ANQGSEA. The CDR3 DNA sequence: TGCAGCGTTGAAGATCGGAGCGGGGGCACTGAAGCTTTCTTT. It is translated as CSVEDRSGGTEAFF.

The sample holds a few counts of this clonotype. In DNA, the CDR3 is TGTGCCAGCAGTTTAATAGAAAATGAAAAACTGTTTTTT. Protein product: CASSLIENEKLFF. This chain links TRBV12-3 or TRBV12-4 with TRBJ1-4; D not resolved. The length of the CDR3 is 13 residues. V was pared by 2 bases and J by 5 bases, with 6 bases between.

The chain has TRBV5-4 and TRBJ2-5, with TRBD2 matching 12 bases. CDR1 and CDR2 (germline): SGHNT, YYREEE (reference sequence). J was trimmed by 1 base and V by 4 bases; bases with no gene match: 5. CDR3 length: 16 amino acids. DNA for the CDR3: TGTGCCAGCAGCGATGGGACTAGCGGGCTCCAAGAGACCCAGTACTTC. Protein sequence: CASSDGTSGLQETQYF.

As DNA, the CDR3 is TGTGCCAGCAGCGTGTTGGACAATGAGCAGTTCTTC. This encodes CASSVLDNEQFF. The V gene is TRBV9, the J gene TRBJ2-1, with D unresolved. Germline-derived CDR1 and CDR2 are SGDLS and YYNGEE. V gave up 2 bases and J gave up 5 bases, with 5 bases separating them. The CDR3 extends over 12 amino acids.

The chain uses TRBV29-1 and TRBJ2-7, with 7 bases identical to TRBD1. The CDR3 extends over 14 amino acids. V gave up 7 bases and J gave up 7 bases; unmatched junction bases: 16. The germline V gene encodes CDR1 SQVTM and CDR2 ANQGSEA. The CDR3 reads CSAAFGTAISEQYF. For the CDR3, the DNA is TGCAGCGCTGCCTTCGGGACAGCCATCTCTGAGCAGTACTTC.

There are a few counts of this clonotype. This rearrangement joins TRBV20-1 to TRBJ1-1, with D tentatively TRBD1 (5 bases). The CDR3 runs 15 residues. Germline V gives CDR1 DFQATT, CDR2 SNEGSKA (reference sequence). Deletions cut 2 bases from V and 1 base from J, with 14 bases between. The CDR3 here is CSARPGRGRNTEAFF. DNA for the CDR3: TGCAGTGCTAGACCGGGACGCGGAAGGAACACTGAAGCTTTCTTT.

The J gene is TRBJ1-1, the V gene TRBV7-3, with D possibly TRBD1 on 6 matching bases. V dropped 5 bases and J dropped 0 bases, with 16 bases sitting between them. This CDR3 is 16 amino acids long. CDR1 is SGHTA and CDR2 is FQGTGA in the germline V gene. The CDR3 region has the DNA TGTGCCAGCAGCCCCCAGGGGCGGCAGTTGAACACTGAAGCTTTCTTT. It specifies CASSPQGRQLNTEAFF.

The V call is TRBV4-3, the J call TRBJ2-5; D may be TRBD1 (5 bases). The J call could be wrong; TRBJ2-7 is a better fit for the DNA end. CDR1 LGHNA and CDR2 YSLEER come from the germline V gene. The CDR3 spans 15 residues. CDR3 nucleotides: TGCGCCAGCAGCCAAGGGTTAGACAGATCCTACGAGCAGTACTTC. It specifies CASSQGLDRSYEQYF.

This clonotype was detected a few times. An end of the junction differs from the germline gene, which may be a read error. The J gene is TRBJ2-1, the V gene TRBV4-3, with D perhaps TRBD2 (5 bases). The CDR3 has 13 residues. Germline values: CDR1 LGHNA, CDR2 YSLEER. Written as DNA, the CDR3 is TGCACCAGCAGCCAGACACGAGGGCGTGAGCAGTTCTTC. It translates to CTSSQTRGREQFF.

The chain joins TRBV4-3 to TRBJ2-5; perhaps TRBD2 as D (6 bases). Trimming cost V 6 bases and J 0 bases, with 14 bases left between them. This CDR3 has 15 residues. Germline V gene lookup returns CDR1 LGHNA and CDR2 YSLEER. The CDR3, as DNA: TGCGCCAGCAGTAATGCGGGGAAGTACCAAGAGACCCAGTACTTC. Its translation is CASSNAGKYQETQYF.

This clonotype has at least ten counts. The chain has TRBV29-1 and TRBJ1-1; no firm D call. The V end lost 7 bases, the J end lost 5 bases, and 11 bases lay between the germline ends. CDR1 is SQVTM and CDR2 is ANQGSEA in the germline V gene. The CDR3 is made up of 11 amino acids. The CDR3 sequence: CSGARMTEAFF. The CDR3 nucleotides are TGCAGCGGTGCGCGGATGACTGAAGCTTTCTTT.

This chain joins TRBV6-4 and TRBJ2-1, with unresolved D. Trimming removed 2 bases from V and 6 bases from J, with 2 bases in between. Germline loops: CDR1 MRHNA, CDR2 SNTAGT. CDR3 size: 11 residues. CDR3 protein: CASSDGNEQFF. The CDR3 coding sequence is TGTGCCAGCAGTGACGGCAATGAGCAGTTCTTC.

The table lists this clonotype with a few counts. J is TRBJ2-3 and V is TRBV9; D may be TRBD2 (6 bases). Trimming removed 0 bases from V and 2 bases from J, with 13 bases in between. Germline loops: CDR1 SGDLS, CDR2 YYNGEE. The CDR3 is 16 residues long. The CDR3 DNA sequence: TGTGCCAGCAGCGTAGACCGAGGAGGGAACACAGATACGCAGTATTTT. The encoded protein is CASSVDRGGNTDTQYF.

This clonotype turned up a few times. This chain joins TRBV6-5 and TRBJ1-4; the D is unclear. The CDR3 totals 14 residues. The germline V gene encodes CDR1 MNHEY and CDR2 SVGAGI. The V end was cut by 3 bases, the J end by 4 bases, with 9 bases between. This CDR3 reads CASSYSGDNEKLFF. CDR3 nucleotide sequence: TGTGCCAGCAGTTATTCCGGGGATAATGAAAAACTGTTTTTT.

There are a few counts of this clonotype. The chain carries TRBV6-5 and TRBJ2-1, with 12 nucleotides matching TRBD2. J was trimmed by 8 bases and V by 2 bases; bases with no gene match: 10. The CDR3 length is 17 residues. Germline-derived CDR1 and CDR2 are MNHEY and SVGAGI. The CDR3: CASSYRSSGRGKDEQFF. The CDR3, as DNA: TGTGCCAGCAGTTACAGGTCTAGCGGGAGGGGGAAAGATGAGCAGTTCTTC.

This clonotype came up a few times. At one boundary the junction diverges from the germline segment, which might be a read error. The chain joins TRBV5-1 to TRBJ2-5; D is uncertain. CDR3 length equals 13 residues. CDR1 and CDR2 (germline): SGHRS, YFSETQ. CDR3 nucleotide sequence: TGTGCCAGCAGTTTACAGTACCAAGAGACCCAGTACTTC. It yields the protein CASSLQYQETQYF.

This clonotype was counted only a few times. The V and J genes are TRBV5-1 and TRBJ1-4; the D is unclear. This CDR3 is 19 amino acids long. V was shortened by 0 bases and J by 6 bases, with 24 bases between the two germline ends. CDR1 and CDR2 (germline): SGHRS, YFSETQ. The CDR3 reads CASSLAGMIGNAGDEKLFF. The CDR3 DNA is TGCGCCAGCAGCTTGGCCGGTATGATAGGGAATGCAGGAGATGAAAAACTGTTTTTT.

Comment on this clonotype: With a much larger clone just one base away, this may be a read error. This chain links TRBV9 with TRBJ1-2; no reliable D call. Germline lookup yields CDR1 SGDLS and CDR2 YYNGEE. CDR3 length equals 13 residues. Trimming removed 5 bases from V and 4 bases from J, with 12 bases in between. In DNA form, the CDR3 reads TGTGCCAGCAGTTCACTGGCCGCCTATGGCTACACCTTC. As protein: CASSSLAAYGYTF.

This clonotype was recorded a few times. The rearrangement uses TRBV2 and TRBJ1-4; 9 bases are shared with TRBD1. The CDR3 consists of 18 residues. V gave up 4 bases and J gave up 0 bases; unmatched junction bases: 9. CDR1 and CDR2 from the germline V gene are SNHLY and FYNNEI. CDR3 sequence reads: CASSVNRDRDTTNEKLFF. The CDR3, as DNA: TGTGCCAGCAGTGTAAACCGGGACAGGGATACAACTAATGAAAAACTGTTTTTT.

This chain uses TRBV4-1 with TRBJ1-4; maybe TRBD1 (6 bases). The V end lost 0 bases, the J end lost 7 bases, and 12 bases lay between the germline ends. The CDR3 totals 15 residues. Germline CDR1 is MGHRA and CDR2 is YSYEKL. CDR3 protein: CASSQDTGRSEKLFF. The CDR3 DNA sequence: TGCGCCAGCAGCCAAGATACAGGGAGGAGTGAAAAACTGTTTTTT.

The chain joins TRBV6-6 to TRBJ2-7; tentatively, D is TRBD2 (6 bases). V lost 5 bases, J lost 2 bases, and 13 bases lay in between. CDR1 is MNHNY and CDR2 is SVGAGI in the germline V gene (reference sequence). CDR3 length equals 14 residues. The CDR3 DNA reads as TGTGCCAGCAGTCGCGGGACGGAACCCTACGAGCAGTACTTC. This encodes CASSRGTEPYEQYF.

The chain couples TRBV20-1 to TRBJ2-5; D is uncertain. The CDR3 contains 13 residues. V lost 6 bases, J lost 3 bases, and 14 bases lay in between. Germline CDR1 is DFQATT and CDR2 is SNEGSKA (reference sequence). The CDR3 DNA is TGCAGTGCCCCGCCTGGCGGTGAAGAGACCCAGTACTTC. This gives the protein CSAPPGGEETQYF.

V is TRBV3-1 and J is TRBJ1-4; unclear D gene. V lost 4 bases, J lost 8 bases, and 8 bases lay in between. Germline V gene sequence: CDR1 LGHDT, CDR2 YNNKEL (reference sequence). The CDR3 spans 12 residues. The CDR3 DNA reads as TGTGCCAGCAGCCTGATTGAGGAAAAACTGTTTTTT. This codes for CASSLIEEKLFF. The variable domain in full, with the rest retrieved from reference TRBV3-1 and TRBJ1-4, is DTAVSQTPKYLVTQMGNDKSIKCEQNLGHDTMYWYKQDSKKFLKIMFSYNNKELIINETVPNRFSPKSPDKAHLNLHINSLELGDSAVYFCASSLIEEKLFFGSGTQLSVL.

The CDR3, as DNA: TGTGCCAGCAGCCCCCGGACAGCCCAATGGGACGAGCAGTACTTC. Residues: CASSPRTAQWDEQYF. The genes are TRBV7-3 and TRBJ2-7; perhaps TRBD1 as D (6 bases). This CDR3 has 15 residues. The germline V gene encodes CDR1 SGHTA and CDR2 FQGTGA. V lost 5 bases and J 5 bases, leaving 19 bases between the germline ends.

The chain carries TRBV20-1 and TRBJ1-2, with D perhaps TRBD1 (6 bases). The germline V gene has CDR1 DFQATT and CDR2 SNEGSKA (reference sequence). Trimming took 5 bases from V and 8 from J, leaving 15 bases between them. The CDR3 covers 12 residues. The CDR3 here is CSAEGNRVGYTF. The CDR3 bases are TGCAGTGCTGAGGGTAACAGGGTCGGCTACACCTTC.

The genes are TRBV11-2 and TRBJ1-3; D is uncertain. This CDR3 is built from 12 residues. The germline V gene has CDR1 SGHAT and CDR2 FQNNGV. V was clipped by 2 bases and J by 3 bases, with 2 bases between them. The chain's CDR3 is CASSLYGNTIYF. The CDR3 coding sequence is TGTGCCAGCAGCTTATATGGAAACACCATATATTTT. The entire variable domain, with the rest obtained from reference TRBV11-2 and TRBJ1-3, is as follows: EAGVAQSPRYKIIEKRQSVAFWCNPISGHATLYWYQQILGQGPKLLIQFQNNGVVDDSQLPKDRFSAERLKGVDSTLKIQPAKLEDSAVYLCASSLYGNTIYFGEGSWLTVV.